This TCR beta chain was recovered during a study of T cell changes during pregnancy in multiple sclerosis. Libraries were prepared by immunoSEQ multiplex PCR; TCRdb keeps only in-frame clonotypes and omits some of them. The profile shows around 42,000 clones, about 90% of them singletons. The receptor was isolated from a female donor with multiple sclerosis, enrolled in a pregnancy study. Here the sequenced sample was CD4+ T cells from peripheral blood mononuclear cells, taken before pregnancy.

The CDR3 loop reads CASSLVGVPQNIQYF. As DNA, the CDR3 is TGTGCCAGCAGCTTAGTCGGGGTCCCTCAAAACATTCAGTACTTC. V and J are TRBV7-2 and TRBJ2-4, with a tentative D call TRBD2 (5 bases). Trimming took 1 base from V and 5 from J, leaving 12 bases between them. This CDR3 comprises 15 residues. Germline V lookup: CDR1 SGHTA, CDR2 FQGNSA.